Following are 17 T cell receptor beta chains from one sample sequenced in a study of cytomegalovirus exposure and HLA in healthy donors. PCR was performed using 60 Vbeta and 13 Jbeta primers. Clones were read by immunoSEQ multiplex PCR, and TCRdb kept only the in-frame ones, dropping some. The data show 150,000 to 200,000 clones, around two thirds seen once. Sequencing input: PBMCs. Every receptor here comes from a man aged 30 to 39 in good health and CMV-seropositive.

V is TRBV4-1 and J is TRBJ1-5; D is unresolved. This CDR3 spans 16 amino acids. Germline assignment: CDR1 MGHRA and CDR2 YSYEKL. With 4 bases removed from V and 2 bases from J, the gap between germline ends came to 15 bases. Here the CDR3 reads CASSLYPTVGNQPQHF. CDR3 coding DNA: TGCGCCAGCAGCCTGTACCCGACTGTTGGCAATCAGCCCCAGCATTTT.

The rearrangement joins TRBV28 to TRBJ2-5; the D gene is possibly TRBD2 (6 bases). Trimming removed 6 bases from V and 3 bases from J, with 20 bases in between. This CDR3 has 16 residues. In germline, CDR1 is MDHEN, CDR2 SYDVKM. CDR3 DNA: TGTGCCAGCAGGACGTTGGAGGGTGAAGTTAAAGAGACCCAGTACTTC. It translates to CASRTLEGEVKETQYF.

The chain is built from TRBV19 and TRBJ2-7; possibly TRBD1 for D (5 bases). Germline CDR1 and CDR2: LNHDA and SQIVND (reference sequence). This CDR3 is built from 14 residues. With 1 base removed from V and 3 bases from J, the gap between germline ends came to 10 bases. The CDR3 region is CASSIAEQGYEQYF. Written as DNA, the CDR3 is TGTGCCAGTAGTATAGCAGAGCAGGGCTACGAGCAGTACTTC.

This chain connects TRBV30 to TRBJ1-4, with 7 bases identical to TRBD1. CDR1 is GTSNPN, CDR2 SVGIG, per germline (reference sequence). The CDR3 is 13 residues long. J gave up 5 bases and V 4 bases, and 4 bases lay outside the gene matches. Written as DNA, the CDR3 is TGTGCCTGGACGGGACAGCAAAATGAAAAACTGTTTTTT. It encodes CAWTGQQNEKLFF. Full variable domain (rest looked up from reference TRBV30 and TRBJ1-4): SQTIHQWPATLVQPVGSPLSLECTVEGTSNPNLYWYRQAAGRGLQLLFYSVGIGQISSEVPQNLSASRPQDRQFILSSKKLLLSDSGFYLCAWTGQQNEKLFFGSGTQLSVL.

CDR3 loop: CASSIYKTAGNTIYF. The CDR3 coding sequence is TGTGCCAGTAGTATTTATAAGACAGCTGGAAACACCATATATTTT. The gene calls are TRBV19 and TRBJ1-3; possibly TRBD1 for D (5 bases). CDR1 and CDR2 from the germline V gene are LNHDA and SQIVND (reference sequence). This CDR3 is built from 15 residues. Trimming took off 3 bases at V and 2 bases at J, with 11 bases between the two ends.

In this sample, this clone turned up a few times. The chain couples TRBV5-1 to TRBJ2-2, with TRBD1 identical over 11 bases. From germline, CDR1 is SGHRS and CDR2 YFSETQ. V gave up 4 bases and J gave up 4 bases; unmatched junction bases: 3. The CDR3 runs 15 residues. CDR3 nucleotides: TGCGCCAGCAGCCGGGACAGGGGGGGCACCGGGGAGCTGTTTTTT. It translates to CASSRDRGGTGELFF.

This chain links TRBV28 with TRBJ1-1; TRBD1 is a possible D gene (6 bases). CDR3 length: 15 residues. Germline-derived CDR1 and CDR2 are MDHEN and SYDVKM. The V end lost 5 bases, the J end lost 4 bases, and 17 bases lay between the germline ends. CDR3 region: CASSPLWTAVTEAFF. In nucleotides, the CDR3 is TGTGCCAGCAGTCCGCTGTGGACAGCCGTCACTGAAGCTTTCTTT.

V and J are TRBV27 and TRBJ2-4, with 11 bases matching TRBD1. The V gene's germline CDR1 is MNHEY and CDR2 SMNVEV (reference sequence). This CDR3 is 15 amino acids long. Germline trimming cut 6 bases from V and 8 bases from J; bases unmatched to any gene: 9. CDR3 DNA sequence: TGTGCCAGCAGCCTTCTCGGGACAGGGGGAGACATTCAGTACTTC. Its protein is CASSLLGTGGDIQYF.

This clone has more than one count but fewer than ten. The V gene is TRBV11-2, the J gene TRBJ1-1; D possibly corresponds to TRBD1 (6 bases). Between the trimmed V and J ends, which lost 1 base and 1 base, there was a span of 10 bases. Germline V gene lookup returns CDR1 SGHAT and CDR2 FQNNGV. This CDR3 is built from 15 residues. CDR3 residues: CASSLGQERNTEAFF. CDR3 sequence (DNA): TGTGCCAGCAGCTTAGGACAGGAAAGGAACACTGAAGCTTTCTTT.

This clone was seen a few times. V and J are TRBV5-1 and TRBJ2-1; no definite D call. Trimming left V 7 bases short and J 8 bases short, with 13 bases between. The germline CDR1 and CDR2 sequences are SGHRS and YFSETQ. There are 12 residues in the CDR3. For the CDR3, the DNA is TGCGCCAGCGGCCCCTCAGTTGATGAGCAGTTCTTC. It specifies CASGPSVDEQFF.

The CDR3: CSVSDSNQPQHF. The CDR3 nucleotides are TGCAGCGTCAGCGATAGCAATCAGCCCCAGCATTTT. The rearrangement joins TRBV29-1 to TRBJ1-5; D ambiguous. Germline values: CDR1 SQVTM, CDR2 ANQGSEA. Trimming left V 6 bases short and J 0 bases short, with 6 bases between. This CDR3 region has 12 residues.

The chain joins TRBV21-1 to TRBJ1-1; no check of the table's D call, TRBD1, against the DNA was made. TRBV21-1 is shown as a pseudogene. This CDR3 comprises 15 residues. CDR3 in DNA: TGTGCCAGCAGCGCCCGGGACAGCACGAACACTGAAGCTTTCTTT. This sequence encodes CASSARDSTNTEAFF.

This chain connects TRBV6-5 to TRBJ1-5, with D perhaps TRBD1 (5 bases). V was shortened by 6 bases and J by 9 bases, with 15 bases between the two germline ends. Germline V gives CDR1 MNHEY, CDR2 SVGAGI. The CDR3 has 13 amino acids. The CDR3: CASSSPAGGPQHF. The CDR3 nucleotides read TGTGCCAGCAGCTCCCCAGCCGGGGGGCCCCAGCATTTT.

The chain combines TRBV27 with TRBJ2-2; 14 positions agree with TRBD2. From germline, CDR1 is MNHEY and CDR2 SMNVEV (reference sequence). Losses at the gene ends were 5 bases for V and 6 bases for J; bases not matched to a gene: 8. The CDR3 has 17 amino acids. CDR3 DNA: TGTGCCAGCAGTACACTCGGGACTAGCGGGAGTTCCGGGGAGCTGTTTTTT. It codes for CASSTLGTSGSSGELFF.

The V gene is TRBV6-1, the J gene TRBJ1-1, with 9 bases fitting TRBD1. The CDR3 runs to 15 residues. The V gene's germline CDR1 is MNHNS and CDR2 SASEGT. V was clipped by 7 bases and J by 2 bases; unmatched bases: 8. The CDR3 here is CASIPGQGINTEAFF. In nucleotides, the CDR3 is TGTGCCAGCATTCCGGGACAGGGTATAAACACTGAAGCTTTCTTT.

The chain uses TRBV28 and TRBJ2-1, with D perhaps TRBD2 (6 bases). CDR3 length equals 14 residues. Germline V gene data show CDR1 as MDHEN and CDR2 as SYDVKM. The V end was cut by 3 bases, the J end by 5 bases, with 11 bases between. CDR3 coding DNA: TGTGCCAGCAGTTTGCCTAGCGAGAACAATGAGCAGTTCTTC. It encodes CASSLPSENNEQFF.

The rearrangement links TRBV19 to TRBJ2-7; 9 bases fit TRBD1. Germline V gene sequence: CDR1 LNHDA, CDR2 SQIVND (reference sequence). Trimming at V came to 5 bases and at J to 3 bases, leaving 11 bases not matched to a gene. The CDR3 is 16 residues long. The CDR3 loop reads CASSGERTGDYYEQYF. DNA of the CDR3: TGTGCCAGTAGTGGGGAAAGGACAGGGGATTACTACGAGCAGTACTTC. The full variable domain, in which reference TRBV19 and TRBJ2-7 provide the parts outside the CDR3, is DGGITQSPKYLFRKEGQNVTLSCEQNLNHDAMYWYRQDPGQGLRLIYYSQIVNDFQKGDIAEGYSVSREKKESFPLTVTSAQKNPTAFYLCASSGERTGDYYEQYFGPGTRLTVT.